The T cell receptor (beta chain) described here comes from a study of T cells in Graves' hyperthyroidism and ophthalmopathy. Broader study findings: Most clonotypes that expanded in the thyroid above 0.001 also showed up in blood.

A word on this clonotype: As yet, its antigen is unknown.

The CDR3 runs to 15 residues. Germline CDR1 PRHDT, CDR2 FYEKMQ (reference sequence). Trimming left V 2 bases short and J 3 bases short, with 14 bases between. Uncontrolled infection, other autoimmune disease, pregnancy and lactation each barred patients from inclusion. Researchers took RNA transcripts and amplified the TCR beta CDR3 regions from them. Researchers ran a first-round RT-PCR on the TCR CDR3 using the HTBI primer set. TCRdb independently ran MiXCR on the multiplex PCR reads; one entry per CDR3 protein. The sample yields approximately 520,000 distinct CDR3 sequences, approximately 25% seen once.

This TCR came from a woman aged 30 to 39 with Graves' ophthalmopathy. The specimen was blood. The chain uses TRBV13 and TRBJ2-7, with D perhaps matching TRBD2 (6 bases). Written as DNA, the CDR3 is TGTGCCAGCAGCTTAAGGACTAACTCTGTCTACGAGCAGTACTTC. This codes for CASSLRTNSVYEQYF. Complete variable domain (other parts from reference TRBV13 and TRBJ2-7): AAGVIQSPRHLIKEKRETATLKCYPIPRHDTVYWYQQGPGQDPQFLISFYEKMQSDKGSIPDRFSAQQFSDYHSELNMSSLELGDSALYFCASSLRTNSVYEQYFGPGTRLTVT.